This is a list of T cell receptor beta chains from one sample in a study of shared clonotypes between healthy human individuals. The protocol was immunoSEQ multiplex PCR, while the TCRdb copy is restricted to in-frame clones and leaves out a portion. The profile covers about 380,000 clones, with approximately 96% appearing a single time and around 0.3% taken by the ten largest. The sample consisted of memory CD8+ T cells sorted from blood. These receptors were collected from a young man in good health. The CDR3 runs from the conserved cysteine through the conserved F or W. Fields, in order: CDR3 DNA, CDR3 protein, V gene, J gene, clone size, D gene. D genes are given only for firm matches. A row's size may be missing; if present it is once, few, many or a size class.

TGTGCCAGCAAGGAGACTAGCGCGACAGATACGCAGTATTTT	CASKETSATDTQYF	TRBV9	TRBJ2-3	.	TRBD2
TGTGCTAGCAGCCCCCGCGGACGCGGGCAGCCCTCCTACGAGCAGTACTTC	CASSPRGRGQPSYEQYF	TRBV7-7	TRBJ2-7	.	.
TGTGCCACAGGGGAGCCTAGCGGGGACAAAAACATTCAGTACTTC	CATGEPSGDKNIQYF	TRBV2	TRBJ2-4	.	TRBD2
TGTGCCAGCAGCGCAGCGGGAACCTTGTACAATGAGCAGTTCTTC	CASSAAGTLYNEQFF	TRBV7-2	TRBJ2-1	.	TRBD2
TGTGCCTGGAGTGTACGGGGTTATAGCAATCAGCCCCAGCATTTT	CAWSVRGYSNQPQHF	TRBV30	TRBJ1-5	.	.
TGTGCCAGCCTAGGACTAGCTTTCCACAATGAGCAGTTCTTC	CASLGLAFHNEQFF	TRBV2	TRBJ2-1	once	TRBD2
TGTGCCAGCAGCGTATACGGGCCCACCTACGAGCAGTACTTC	CASSVYGPTYEQYF	TRBV9	TRBJ2-7	.	.
TGCGCCAGCAGAGACAGGACCTCTGGGGCCAACGTCCTGACTTTC	CASRDRTSGANVLTF	TRBV5-1	TRBJ2-6	.	.
TGTGCCAGCAGCTTGGGTGGGGCGAGCAATCAGCCCCAGCATTTT	CASSLGGASNQPQHF	TRBV5-4	TRBJ1-5	.	.
TGCGCCAGCAGCTTCTCACAGGGGAGGACAGATACGCAGTATTTT	CASSFSQGRTDTQYF	TRBV5-1	TRBJ2-3	.	.
TGTGCCAGCAGCTTGGCAGGGGCAGGGGGGATTGGGGAAAAACTGTTTTTT	CASSLAGAGGIGEKLFF	TRBV5-4	TRBJ1-4	.	TRBD1
TGTGCCAGCAGCTCCTCGGGGGGGGTACTGGCTGAAGCTTTCTTT	CASSSSGGVLAEAFF	TRBV9	TRBJ1-1	once	.
TGTGCCAGCGGTGGACGTGACTCGGGGGGGCTAAACACCGGGGAGCTGTTTTTT	CASGGRDSGGLNTGELFF	TRBV6-4	TRBJ2-2	.	TRBD2
TGTGCCAGTAGTGGACAGGGGGTGCTTCACAATGAGCAGTTCTTC	CASSGQGVLHNEQFF	TRBV19	TRBJ2-1	.	TRBD1
TGTGCCAGCAGCTCGGGGATGAACACTGAAGCTTTCTTT	CASSSGMNTEAFF	TRBV7-2	TRBJ1-1	.	.
TGTGCCAGTAGTTCGGCGGGAGGGACCTCCTACGAGCAGTACTTC	CASSSAGGTSYEQYF	TRBV19	TRBJ2-7	.	TRBD2
TGTGCCAGCAGCCAAGCAGGCGGGAGCTCCTACAATGAGCAGTTCTTC	CASSQAGGSSYNEQFF	TRBV4-2	TRBJ2-1	once	TRBD2
TGTGCCAGCAGCCTGCTCGGGGCCTCTGGGGCCAACGTCCTGACTTTC	CASSLLGASGANVLTF	TRBV4-2	TRBJ2-6	.	.
TGTGCCAGCAGTGAAGCGGGACAGGTACCCTTTTCTGGGGCCAACGTCCTGACTTTC	CASSEAGQVPFSGANVLTF	TRBV2	TRBJ2-6	.	TRBD1
TGTGCCAGCACCGGACAGGGGGACTATGGCTACACCTTC	CASTGQGDYGYTF	TRBV28	TRBJ1-2	.	TRBD1
TGTGCCAGCAGCTCCTTCACAGATACGCAGTATTTT	CASSSFTDTQYF	TRBV7-9	TRBJ2-3	.	.
TGTGCCAGCAGCCGTGGTGGGTCAGGGACAGGGATGGGGCAGTATTTT	CASSRGGSGTGMGQYF	TRBV11-3	TRBJ2-3	.	TRBD1
TGTGCCAGCTCACCCGGTACAGAGCCCTACGAGCAGTACTTC	CASSPGTEPYEQYF	TRBV18	TRBJ2-7	.	.
TGTGCCACCAGCAGAGATGGCCCGGGACAGGCGAAGGGAGCCAAAAACATTCAGTACTTC	CATSRDGPGQAKGAKNIQYF	TRBV15	TRBJ2-4	.	TRBD1
TGTGCCAGCAGTTACCTGCGGGAGGGGGTCGAGCAGTACTTC	CASSYLREGVEQYF	TRBV6-5	TRBJ2-7	.	TRBD2
TGCAGTGCTTTGACGGATGGCTACACCTTC	CSALTDGYTF	TRBV20-1	TRBJ1-2	.	.
TGCAGCGTTGTTTTTCAGGGGGCGGAAGCGGGAGGGCCTACCGAGCAGTACTTC	CSVVFQGAEAGGPTEQYF	TRBV29-1	TRBJ2-7	.	TRBD2
TGTGCCAGCAGCGTAGGGGGGCCATCCTACAATGAGCAGTTCTTC	CASSVGGPSYNEQFF	TRBV9	TRBJ2-1	.	.